A single sample is the source of the 23 T cell receptor beta chains below, sequenced in a study of blood T cell repertoires in COVID-19. Profiling relied on immunoSEQ multiplex PCR, and the TCRdb table lists in-frame clones only, not all of them. The table has about 170,000 clones, roughly 80% seen once. The specimen sequenced was peripheral blood. These receptors came from a woman at least 80 years old with COVID-19, enrolled during active disease.

The V call is TRBV5-4, the J call TRBJ2-1; 7 bases agree with TRBD2. CDR3 length: 16 residues. V was pared by 4 bases and J by 5 bases, with 12 bases of the junction left unmatched. Germline assignment: CDR1 SGHNT and CDR2 YYREEE (reference sequence). CDR3 region: CASSPAGSSGHNEQFF. CDR3 nucleotides: TGTGCCAGCAGCCCGGCGGGCTCTAGCGGTCACAATGAGCAGTTCTTC.

This rearrangement joins TRBV10-3 to TRBJ1-1, with D possibly matching TRBD1 (5 bases). From germline, CDR1 is ENHRY and CDR2 SYGVKD. Trimming cost V 10 bases and J 0 bases, with 12 bases left between them. The CDR3 contains 13 residues. The CDR3 coding sequence is TGTGCCACACAGGATTCTATGAACACTGAAGCTTTCTTT. Translating gives CATQDSMNTEAFF.

The V gene is TRBV18, the J gene TRBJ2-1; TRBD2 is a possible D gene (6 bases). The CDR3 is 13 amino acids. V was shortened by 3 bases and J by 3 bases, with 6 bases between the two germline ends. Germline-derived CDR1 and CDR2 are KGHSH and LQKENI. The chain's CDR3 is CASSPDYYNEQFF. CDR3 coding DNA: TGTGCCAGCTCACCGGACTACTACAATGAGCAGTTCTTC.

The chain has TRBV5-1 and TRBJ2-7; 13 bases map to TRBD2. Trimming at V came to 5 bases and at J to 5 bases, leaving 7 bases not matched to a gene. CDR1 and CDR2 (germline): SGHRS, YFSETQ. This CDR3 is 15 amino acids long. Written as DNA, the CDR3 is TGCGCCAGCAGTCCCCCACTAGCGGGGGGGCACGAGCAGTACTTC. Translation gives CASSPPLAGGHEQYF.

J is TRBJ2-6 and V is TRBV9; TRBD1 might be the D (6 bases). The V gene's germline CDR1 is SGDLS and CDR2 YYNGEE. Trimming left V 0 bases short and J 1 base short, with 11 bases between. The CDR3 loop spans 17 amino acids. The CDR3 nucleotides read TGTGCCAGCAGCGTAGCCCCCCAGGGGTCTGGGGCCAACGTCCTGACTTTC. Translating it yields CASSVAPQGSGANVLTF.

This clone has a handful of counts. This chain uses TRBV19 with TRBJ2-1; 10 nucleotides match TRBD1. The ends lost 5 bases at V and 9 bases at J; junction bases unmatched: 7. Per germline, CDR1 LNHDA and CDR2 SQIVND (reference sequence). The CDR3 sequence is 14 residues long. CDR3 sequence: CASSPRQGAAEQFF. CDR3 nucleotide sequence: TGTGCCAGTAGTCCAAGACAGGGGGCGGCTGAGCAGTTCTTC. Together with reference TRBV19 and TRBJ2-1, the CDR3 gives the full variable domain: DGGITQSPKYLFRKEGQNVTLSCEQNLNHDAMYWYRQDPGQGLRLIYYSQIVNDFQKGDIAEGYSVSREKKESFPLTVTSAQKNPTAFYLCASSPRQGAAEQFFGPGTRLTVL.

This clone was recorded many times. Different DNA sequences within this sample yield the same CDR3. The rearrangement uses TRBV2 and TRBJ1-1, with D unresolved. CDR1 and CDR2 (germline): SNHLY, FYNNEI. CDR3 length: 11 residues. Trimming left V 7 bases short and J 3 bases short, with 6 bases between. DNA of the CDR3: TGTGCCAGCACCCGGGACACTGAAGCTTTCTTT. It translates to CASTRDTEAFF.

This clone has only a few counts. V gene TRBV29-1 combines with J gene TRBJ2-5, with a possible D match to TRBD1 (5 bases). Deletions cut 5 bases from V and 5 bases from J, with 15 bases between. Per the germline V gene, CDR1 is SQVTM and CDR2 is ANQGSEA. CDR3 length: 13 residues. CDR3 amino acids: CSVFTRAEETQYF. CDR3 sequence (DNA): TGCAGCGTTTTTACCAGGGCGGAGGAGACCCAGTACTTC.

This sequence joins TRBV3-1 (or the pseudogene TRBV3-2) and TRBJ1-4; TRBD1 matches 7 bases. Germline CDR1 and CDR2: LGHDT and YNNKEL (reference sequence). This CDR3 is built from 15 residues. V shed 4 bases and J 7 bases; nucleotides not matched to a gene: 9. The CDR3 region has the DNA TGTGCCAGCAGCCCTCCGGACAGGAGAGGTGAAAAACTGTTTTTT. Residues: CASSPPDRRGEKLFF.

The rearrangement links TRBV6-5 to TRBJ2-7; maybe TRBD2 (5 bases). The germline gives CDR1 MNHEY, CDR2 SVGAGI. This CDR3 contains 13 residues. V was pared by 0 bases and J by 6 bases, with 9 bases between. CDR3 residues: CASSYSERLEQYF. CDR3 DNA: TGTGCCAGCAGTTACTCGGAGCGGCTCGAGCAGTACTTC.

The chain employs TRBV15 and TRBJ2-5; 11 nucleotides match TRBD2. CDR3 size: 16 residues. The ends lost 0 bases at V and 6 bases at J; junction bases unmatched: 6. Germline V lookup: CDR1 LNHNV, CDR2 YYDKDF (reference sequence). The CDR3 region is CATSRDQLAGDKTQYF. CDR3 coding DNA: TGTGCCACCAGCAGAGATCAACTAGCGGGAGATAAGACCCAGTACTTC.

This clone was recorded a few times. V is TRBV3-1 (or the pseudogene TRBV3-2) and J is TRBJ2-5, with D unclear. The ends were cut back, 0 bases at V and 5 bases at J, with 13 bases in the middle. CDR1 is LGHDT, CDR2 YNNKEL, per germline (reference sequence). The CDR3 is 15 amino acids. This CDR3 is CASSQDGRVWETQYF. CDR3 bases: TGTGCCAGCAGCCAAGATGGCCGGGTCTGGGAGACCCAGTACTTC.

Concerning this clone: Other DNA sequences within the sample encode an identical CDR3. J is TRBJ1-1 and V is TRBV29-1; D remains ambiguous. The germline CDR1 and CDR2 sequences are SQVTM and ANQGSEA. CDR3 length: 12 residues. V was shortened by 3 bases and J by 2 bases, with 7 bases between the two germline ends. The CDR3 sequence: CSVEATNTEAFF. The CDR3 DNA is TGCAGCGTTGAGGCGACTAACACTGAAGCTTTCTTT.

The chain has TRBV3-1 (or the pseudogene TRBV3-2) and TRBJ1-1; D not resolved. The CDR3 has 14 amino acids. Trimming shortened V by 3 bases and J by 4 bases, and 12 bases separated the two germline ends. CDR1 and CDR2 from the germline V gene are LGHDT and YNNKEL (reference sequence). The CDR3 reads CASSQPGGSTEAFF. CDR3 sequence (DNA): TGTGCCAGCAGCCAGCCCGGAGGAAGCACTGAAGCTTTCTTT.

The chain recombines TRBV6-5 with TRBJ2-5; D is ambiguous. V gave up 4 bases and J gave up 5 bases, with 5 bases separating them. This CDR3 is 11 amino acids long. Germline values: CDR1 MNHEY, CDR2 SVGAGI. The CDR3 protein is CASSSPETQYF. CDR3 bases: TGTGCCAGCAGTTCCCCGGAGACCCAGTACTTC.

This clone was detected once. The chain is built from TRBV21-1 and TRBJ2-3; the table gives TRBD2 as D, unverified against the DNA. TRBV21-1 corresponds to a pseudogene. The CDR3 sequence is 17 residues long. The CDR3 here is CASSKEVAGGGTDTQYF. The CDR3 bases are TGTGCCAGCAGCAAAGAGGTAGCGGGAGGAGGCACAGATACGCAGTATTTT.

This clone was observed a single time. The chain links TRBV2 to TRBJ1-1; a possible D gene is TRBD1 (6 bases). The CDR3 contains 13 residues. CDR1 is SNHLY, CDR2 FYNNEI, per germline. V shed 6 bases and J shed 10 bases, with 18 bases lying between them. This CDR3 reads CASSPGGEGGAFF. DNA for the CDR3: TGTGCCAGCAGCCCTGGCGGGGAGGGGGGAGCTTTCTTT.

The chain joins TRBV5-1 to TRBJ2-1, with 8 bases identical to TRBD1. The germline V gene has CDR1 SGHRS and CDR2 YFSETQ. The CDR3 totals 13 residues. After removal of 4 bases from V and 13 bases from J, the junction contained 10 bases not matched to a gene. CDR3 sequence (DNA): TGCGCCAGCAGCAATGGACAGGGTGGAGTACAGTTCTTC. Amino acids: CASSNGQGGVQFF.

The sample holds a few counts of this clone. V and J are TRBV19 and TRBJ2-7; D is perhaps TRBD2 (5 bases). Deletions cut 6 bases from V and 8 bases from J, with 20 bases between. CDR1 LNHDA and CDR2 SQIVND come from the germline V gene (reference sequence). The CDR3 is 14 amino acids. CDR3 DNA: TGTGCCAGTAGCCAGGCCGGTCGGGGAAGGAAGCAGTACTTC. As protein: CASSQAGRGRKQYF.

The genes are TRBV7-3 and TRBJ1-2; 7 bases agree with TRBD1. The germline CDR1 and CDR2 sequences are SGHTA and FQGTGA. V lost 1 base to trimming and J lost 3 bases; unmatched junction nucleotides: 11. There are 17 residues in the CDR3. The CDR3 is CASSLKGTVEADYGYTF. Here the CDR3 DNA reads TGTGCCAGCAGCTTAAAGGGGACAGTTGAGGCCGACTATGGCTACACCTTC.

The sample holds a few counts of this clone. The chain recombines TRBV11-2 with TRBJ1-4, with a tentative D call TRBD1 (5 bases). The germline CDR1 and CDR2 sequences are SGHAT and FQNNGV. The ends were cut back, 2 bases at V and 5 bases at J, with 15 bases in the middle. This CDR3 is 16 amino acids long. The CDR3 is CASSLSSGVVNEKLFF. CDR3 in DNA: TGTGCCAGCAGCTTAAGTTCGGGGGTCGTCAATGAAAAACTGTTTTTT.

The rearrangement uses TRBV3-1 (or the pseudogene TRBV3-2) and TRBJ2-5, with D uncertain. The CDR3 has 13 residues. V lost 4 bases and J 3 bases, leaving 9 bases between the germline ends. Looked up from germline, CDR1 is LGHDT and CDR2 is YNNKEL (reference sequence). The CDR3 region is CASSLLTEETQYF. The DNA for the CDR3 is TGTGCCAGCAGCCTCTTAACTGAAGAGACCCAGTACTTC.

This clone came up a few times. The chain employs TRBV19 and TRBJ1-2; D gene uncertain. V dropped 5 bases and J dropped 8 bases, with 15 bases sitting between them. The CDR3 runs to 13 residues. CDR1 and CDR2 from the germline V gene are LNHDA and SQIVND (reference sequence). The CDR3 sequence is CASSPRAQIGYTF. For the CDR3, the DNA is TGTGCCAGTAGTCCCCGAGCTCAAATCGGCTACACCTTC.